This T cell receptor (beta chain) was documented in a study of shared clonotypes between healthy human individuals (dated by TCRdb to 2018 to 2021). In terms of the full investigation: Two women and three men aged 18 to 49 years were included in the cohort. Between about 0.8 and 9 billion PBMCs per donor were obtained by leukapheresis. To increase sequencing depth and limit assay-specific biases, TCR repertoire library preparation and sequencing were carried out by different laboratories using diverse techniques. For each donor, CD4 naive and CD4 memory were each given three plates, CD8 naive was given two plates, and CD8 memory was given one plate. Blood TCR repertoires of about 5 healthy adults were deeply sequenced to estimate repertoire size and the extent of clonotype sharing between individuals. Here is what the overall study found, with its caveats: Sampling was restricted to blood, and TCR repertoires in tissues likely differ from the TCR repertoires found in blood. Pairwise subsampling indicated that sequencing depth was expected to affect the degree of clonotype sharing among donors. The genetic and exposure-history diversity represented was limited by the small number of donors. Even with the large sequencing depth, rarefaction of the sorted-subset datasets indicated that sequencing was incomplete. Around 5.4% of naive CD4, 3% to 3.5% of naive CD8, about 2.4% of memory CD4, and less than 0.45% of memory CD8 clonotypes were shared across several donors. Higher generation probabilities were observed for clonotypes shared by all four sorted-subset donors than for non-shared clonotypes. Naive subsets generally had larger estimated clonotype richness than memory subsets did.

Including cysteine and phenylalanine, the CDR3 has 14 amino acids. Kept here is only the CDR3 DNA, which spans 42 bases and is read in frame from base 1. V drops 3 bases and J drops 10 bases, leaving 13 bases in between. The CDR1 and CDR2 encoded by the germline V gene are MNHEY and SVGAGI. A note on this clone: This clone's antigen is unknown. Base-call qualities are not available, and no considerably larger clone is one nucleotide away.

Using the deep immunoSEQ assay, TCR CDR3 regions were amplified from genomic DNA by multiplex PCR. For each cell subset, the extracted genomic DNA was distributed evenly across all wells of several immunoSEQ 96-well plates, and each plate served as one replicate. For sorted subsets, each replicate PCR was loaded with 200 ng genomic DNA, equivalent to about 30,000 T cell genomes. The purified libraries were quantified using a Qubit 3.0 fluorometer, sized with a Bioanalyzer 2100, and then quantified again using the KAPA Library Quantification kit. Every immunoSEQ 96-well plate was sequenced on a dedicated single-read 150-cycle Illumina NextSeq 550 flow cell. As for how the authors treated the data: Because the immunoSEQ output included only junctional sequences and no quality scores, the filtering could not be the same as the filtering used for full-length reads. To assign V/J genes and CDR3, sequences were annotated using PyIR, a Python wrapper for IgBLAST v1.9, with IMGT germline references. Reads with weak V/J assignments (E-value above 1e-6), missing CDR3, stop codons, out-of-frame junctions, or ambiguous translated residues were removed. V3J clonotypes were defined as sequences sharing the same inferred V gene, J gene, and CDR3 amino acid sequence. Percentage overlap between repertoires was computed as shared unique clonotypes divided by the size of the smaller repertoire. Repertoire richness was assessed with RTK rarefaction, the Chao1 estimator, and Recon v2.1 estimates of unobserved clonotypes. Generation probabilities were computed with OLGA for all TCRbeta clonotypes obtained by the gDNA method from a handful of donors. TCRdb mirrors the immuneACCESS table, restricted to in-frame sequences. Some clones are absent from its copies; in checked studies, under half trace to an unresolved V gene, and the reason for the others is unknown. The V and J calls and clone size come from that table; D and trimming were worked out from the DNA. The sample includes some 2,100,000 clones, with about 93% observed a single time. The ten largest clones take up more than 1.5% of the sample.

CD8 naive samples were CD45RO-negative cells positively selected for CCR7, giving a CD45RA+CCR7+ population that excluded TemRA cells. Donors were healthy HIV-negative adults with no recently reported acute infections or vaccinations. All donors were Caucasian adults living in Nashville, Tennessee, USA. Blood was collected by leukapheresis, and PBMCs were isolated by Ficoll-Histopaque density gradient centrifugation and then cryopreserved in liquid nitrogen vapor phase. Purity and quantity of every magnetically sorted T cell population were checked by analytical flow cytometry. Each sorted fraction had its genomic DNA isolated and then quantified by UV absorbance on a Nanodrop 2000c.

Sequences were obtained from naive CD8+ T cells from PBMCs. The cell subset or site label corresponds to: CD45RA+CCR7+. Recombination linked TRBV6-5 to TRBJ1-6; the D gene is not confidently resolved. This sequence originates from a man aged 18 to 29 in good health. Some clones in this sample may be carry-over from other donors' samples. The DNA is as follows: TGTGCCAGCAGTTATAGGGAGGGCGGGTCACCCCTCCACTTT. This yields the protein CASSYREGGSPLHF.